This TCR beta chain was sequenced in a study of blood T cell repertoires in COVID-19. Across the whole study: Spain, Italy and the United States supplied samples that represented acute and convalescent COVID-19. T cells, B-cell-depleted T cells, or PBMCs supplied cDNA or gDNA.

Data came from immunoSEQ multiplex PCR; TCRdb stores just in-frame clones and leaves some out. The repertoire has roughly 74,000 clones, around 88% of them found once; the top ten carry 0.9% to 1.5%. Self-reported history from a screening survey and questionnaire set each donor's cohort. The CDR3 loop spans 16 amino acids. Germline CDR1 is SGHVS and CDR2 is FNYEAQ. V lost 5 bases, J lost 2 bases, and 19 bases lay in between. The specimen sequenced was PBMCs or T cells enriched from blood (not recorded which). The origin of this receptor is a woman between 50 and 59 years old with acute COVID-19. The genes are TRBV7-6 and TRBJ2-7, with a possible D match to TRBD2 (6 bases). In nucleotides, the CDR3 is TGTGCCAGCAGCCGTGGACCGGGAGATGGTACCTACGAGCAGTACTTC. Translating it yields CASSRGPGDGTYEQYF.